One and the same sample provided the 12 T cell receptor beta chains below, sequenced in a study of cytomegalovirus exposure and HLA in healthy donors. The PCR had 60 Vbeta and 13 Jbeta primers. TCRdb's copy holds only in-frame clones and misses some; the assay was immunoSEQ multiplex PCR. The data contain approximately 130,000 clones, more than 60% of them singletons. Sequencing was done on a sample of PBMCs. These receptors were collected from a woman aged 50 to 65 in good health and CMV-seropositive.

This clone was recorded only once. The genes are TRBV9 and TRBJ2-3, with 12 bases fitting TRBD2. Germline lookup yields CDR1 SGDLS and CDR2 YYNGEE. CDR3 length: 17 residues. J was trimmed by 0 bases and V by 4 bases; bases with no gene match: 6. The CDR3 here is CASSFGLAGWSTDTQYF. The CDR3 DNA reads TGTGCCAGCAGCTTCGGACTAGCGGGGTGGAGCACAGATACGCAGTATTTT.

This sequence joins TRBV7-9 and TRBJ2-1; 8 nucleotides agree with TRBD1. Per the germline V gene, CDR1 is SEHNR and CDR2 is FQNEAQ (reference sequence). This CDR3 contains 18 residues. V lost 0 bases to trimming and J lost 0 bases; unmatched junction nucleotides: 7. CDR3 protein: CASSLAPTGASSYNEQFF. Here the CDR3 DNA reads TGTGCCAGCAGCTTAGCCCCGACAGGGGCGAGCTCCTACAATGAGCAGTTCTTC. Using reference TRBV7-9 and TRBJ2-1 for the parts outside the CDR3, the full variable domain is DTGVSQNPRHKITKRGQNVTFRCDPISEHNRLYWYRQTLGQGPEFLTYFQNEAQLEKSRLLSDRFSAERPKGSFSTLEIQRTEQGDSAMYLCASSLAPTGASSYNEQFFGPGTRLTVL.

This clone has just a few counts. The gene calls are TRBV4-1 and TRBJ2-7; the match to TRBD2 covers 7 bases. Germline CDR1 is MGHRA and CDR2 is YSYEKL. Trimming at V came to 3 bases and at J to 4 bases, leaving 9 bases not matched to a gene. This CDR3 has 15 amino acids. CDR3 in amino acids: CASSQSGRGSYEQYF. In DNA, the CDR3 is TGCGCCAGCAGCCAGAGTGGGCGGGGGAGTTACGAGCAGTACTTC.

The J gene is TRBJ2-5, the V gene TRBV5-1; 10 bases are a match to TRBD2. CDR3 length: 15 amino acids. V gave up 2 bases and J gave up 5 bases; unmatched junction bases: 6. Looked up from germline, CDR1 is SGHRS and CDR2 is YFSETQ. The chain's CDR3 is CASSFSGGALETQYF. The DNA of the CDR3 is TGCGCCAGCAGCTTCAGCGGGGGGGCCTTGGAGACCCAGTACTTC.

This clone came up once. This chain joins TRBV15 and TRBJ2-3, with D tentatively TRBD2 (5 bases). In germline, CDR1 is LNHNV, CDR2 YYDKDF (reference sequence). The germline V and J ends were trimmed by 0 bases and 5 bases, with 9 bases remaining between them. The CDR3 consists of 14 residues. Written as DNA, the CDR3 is TGTGCCACCAGCAGAGAGGACCGGGGAGATACGCAGTATTTT. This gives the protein CATSREDRGDTQYF.

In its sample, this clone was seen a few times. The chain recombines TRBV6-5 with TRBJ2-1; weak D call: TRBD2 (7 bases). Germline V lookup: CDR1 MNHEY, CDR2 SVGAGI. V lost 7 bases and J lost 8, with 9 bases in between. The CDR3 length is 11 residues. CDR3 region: CASTGGHEQFF. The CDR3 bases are TGTGCCAGCACGGGGGGCCATGAGCAGTTCTTC.

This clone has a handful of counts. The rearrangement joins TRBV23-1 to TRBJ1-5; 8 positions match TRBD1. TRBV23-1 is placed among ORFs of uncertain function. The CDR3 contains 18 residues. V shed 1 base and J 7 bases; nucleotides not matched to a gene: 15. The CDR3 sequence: CASSQLRTGQGMLQPQHF. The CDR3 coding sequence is TGCGCCAGCAGTCAATTGCGGACTGGACAGGGAATGTTACAGCCCCAGCATTTT.

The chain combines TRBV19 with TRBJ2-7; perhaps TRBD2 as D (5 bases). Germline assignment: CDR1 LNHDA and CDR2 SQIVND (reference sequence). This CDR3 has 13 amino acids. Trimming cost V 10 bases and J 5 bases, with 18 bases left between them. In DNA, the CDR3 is TGTGCCACCAAAAGGCCGGGGTCCAACGAGCAGTACTTC. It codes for CATKRPGSNEQYF. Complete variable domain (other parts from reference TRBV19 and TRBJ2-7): DGGITQSPKYLFRKEGQNVTLSCEQNLNHDAMYWYRQDPGQGLRLIYYSQIVNDFQKGDIAEGYSVSREKKESFPLTVTSAQKNPTAFYLCATKRPGSNEQYFGPGTRLTVT.

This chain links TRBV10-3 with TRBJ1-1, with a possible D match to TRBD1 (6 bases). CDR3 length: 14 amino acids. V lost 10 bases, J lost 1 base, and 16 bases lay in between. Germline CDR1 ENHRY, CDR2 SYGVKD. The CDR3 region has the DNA TGTGCCACCAGGGGCGGGGGGCCGAACACTGAAGCTTTCTTT. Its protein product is CATRGGGPNTEAFF.

The CDR3 region is CASRRAGASYEQYF. CDR3 coding DNA: TGTGCCAGCAGACGCGCAGGGGCTTCCTACGAGCAGTACTTC. The chain has TRBV6-6 and TRBJ2-7; tentatively, D is TRBD1 (6 bases). The CDR3 has 14 residues. Germline V gene lookup returns CDR1 MNHNY and CDR2 SVGAGI (reference sequence). Trimming cost V 6 bases and J 1 base, with 13 bases left between them.

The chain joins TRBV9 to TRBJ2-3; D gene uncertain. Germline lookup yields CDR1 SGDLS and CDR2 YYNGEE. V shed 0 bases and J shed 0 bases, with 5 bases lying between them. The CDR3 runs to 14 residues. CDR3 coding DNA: TGTGCCAGCAGCGTAGGCGCCAGCACAGATACGCAGTATTTT. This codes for CASSVGASTDTQYF.

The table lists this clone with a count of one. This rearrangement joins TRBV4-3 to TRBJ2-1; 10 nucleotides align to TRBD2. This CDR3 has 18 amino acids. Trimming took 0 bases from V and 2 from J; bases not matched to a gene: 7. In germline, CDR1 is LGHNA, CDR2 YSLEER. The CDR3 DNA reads TGCGCCAGCAGCCAAGAAGGTCTAGCGGGAGTTGCCTACAATGAGCAGTTCTTC. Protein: CASSQEGLAGVAYNEQFF.